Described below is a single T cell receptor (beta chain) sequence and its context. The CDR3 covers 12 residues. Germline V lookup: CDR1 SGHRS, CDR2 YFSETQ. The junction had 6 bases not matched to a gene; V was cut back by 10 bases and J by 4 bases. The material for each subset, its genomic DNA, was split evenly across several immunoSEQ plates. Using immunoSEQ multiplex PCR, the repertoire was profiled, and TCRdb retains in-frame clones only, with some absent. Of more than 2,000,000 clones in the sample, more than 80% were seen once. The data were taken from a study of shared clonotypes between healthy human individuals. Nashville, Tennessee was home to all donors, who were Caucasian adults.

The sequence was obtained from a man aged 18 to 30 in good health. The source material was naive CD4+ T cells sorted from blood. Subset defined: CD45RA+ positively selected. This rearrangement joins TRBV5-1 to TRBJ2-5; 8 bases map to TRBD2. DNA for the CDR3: TGCGCCCTTTACGGGGGGGGAGAGACCCAGTACTTC. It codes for CALYGGGETQYF.